This T cell receptor (beta chain) was sequenced during a study of molecular identifiers for immune sequencing clone quantification (dated by TCRdb to between 2018 and 2020). For the study in its entirety: In a replicate experiment, RNA from approximately 22,000 or 94,000 naive CD8 T cells was split into five aliquots, four of which were sequenced. The study was a methods study using CD8 T cells to benchmark molecular-identifier clustering-based TCR repertoire sequencing (MIDCIRS) and TCR RNA copy counting. Findings and caveats that apply to the study as a whole: Identical TCR molecules sharing a barcode could cause highly expanded clone sizes to be underestimated. When barcode sub-clustering was omitted, TCR diversity was inflated by chimeric consensus sequences, with chimeras reaching as high as 47%. About three recovered TCR RNA copies per cell were obtained by modeling, versus around 10 by digital PCR, implying a capture efficiency of roughly 32%. Spiked-in Jurkat TCR RNA (about ten copies' worth), which is not part of the donor repertoire, was contained in the naive libraries. In CMV-specific effector cells, clones with more than 20 RNA copies contained over 99% of molecules, whereas in naive cells such clones contained under 1% of molecules. Spiked-in Jurkat TCR RNA equal to a single cell's worth was reported to be detectable even within 1,100,000 naive CD8 T cells.

CDR1 and CDR2, per the germline V gene, are MNHEY and SVGAGI. V is trimmed back by 5 bases and J by 7 bases, and the junction contains 12 bases that no gene match accounts for. The CDR3 covers 15 residues, taking in both the cysteine and the phenylalanine. Of all the DNA, just the CDR3 is kept, 45 bases in frame from base 1. Libraries were made using PCR. TCRdb lists the instrument as NextSeq 500. Bulk TCR libraries were made following a previously described method, with the TCR primers given in Table S5. Purification of total RNA was performed with the Qiagen AllPrep DNA/RNA kit. Before any analysis, reads coming from multiple sequencing runs of the same library were combined into one pool. In the source study's methods: Reads were retained only if an exact TCR constant sequence was present, and the retained reads were trimmed to 150 nt and grouped according to their 12-nt molecular barcodes. Within each barcode group, reads were sub-clustered at a 15% Levenshtein threshold, and quality-weighted consensus sequences were built per RNA molecule. Non-functional sequences were discarded, and so were lower-count sequences lying one edit away from another sequence. On the basis of fitting two negative binomial distributions, barcode sub-clusters with fewer than 20% of the maximum read count were discarded. TCRdb applied fastp at Q25 and MiXCR to the public reads, then kept only in-frame beta chains. A single entry per CDR3 protein holds the most common genes and DNA from its merged rows. These V and J calls derive from TCRdb rather than the authors' analysis. This sample is represented by 80,000 to 100,000 distinct CDR3 sequences; about 24% of them were singletons. The ten most abundant clones make up roughly 1% of the sample.

Libraries of naive CD8 T cells were built from approximately 20,000 to 980,000 sorted cells, with 10%, 30% or 50% of the purified RNA used. Naive CD8 T cells were FACS-sorted as CD8+CD4-CCR7+CD45RA+ on a BD FACSAria II into RLT Plus buffer. To test detection sensitivity, Jurkat RNA equal to 9 to 10 TCR copies was added to samples of roughly 18,000-1,100,000 naive CD8 T cells. Enrichment of CD8 T cells was performed with RosetteSep CD8+ T Cell Enrichment Cocktail and Ficoll-Paque, after which ACK red cell lysis was carried out. This clonotype came up many times. Its cognate antigen has yet to be identified. Base quality data are lacking; no much larger clone is found one base away.

This clonotype originated in a human donor in good health. Some libraries in this study had Jurkat cell RNA spiked in. Recombination joined TRBV6-5 with TRBJ2-7; 9 of the junction bases match TRBD1. Sequenced: naive CD8+ T cells from blood, with Jurkat cell RNA spiked in. The cell subset or site label for this specimen denotes: FACS-sorted CD8+CD4-CCR7+CD45RA+ naive T cells. The CDR3 region has the sequence CASSTRDRVIGEQYF. The sequenced DNA is TGTGCCAGCAGTACCCGGGACAGGGTTATTGGGGAGCAGTACTTC.